The 19 T cell receptor beta chains listed next were all sequenced from one sample in a study of cytomegalovirus exposure and HLA in healthy donors. The method was immunoSEQ multiplex PCR; TCRdb's version includes in-frame clones alone and lacks a portion of them. The sample lists 200,000 to 250,000 clones; around nine tenths were seen once. The sequenced sample consisted of PBMCs. Receptor source: a man between 18 and 35 years old in good health and CMV-seronegative.

V is TRBV18 and J is TRBJ1-1, with D unresolved. CDR3 size: 14 residues. Between the trimmed V and J ends, which lost 2 bases and 0 bases, there was a span of 7 bases. Germline V gene sequence: CDR1 KGHSH, CDR2 LQKENI. For the CDR3, the DNA is TGTGCCAGCTCACCAGACACTGTGAACACTGAAGCTTTCTTT. Its protein is CASSPDTVNTEAFF. The full variable domain, in which reference TRBV18 and TRBJ1-1 provide the parts outside the CDR3, is NAGVMQNPRHLVRRRGQEARLRCSPMKGHSHVYWYRQLPEEGLKFMVYLQKENIIDESGMPKERFSAEFPKEGPSILRIQQVVRGDSAAYFCASSPDTVNTEAFFGQGTRLTVV.

The chain joins TRBV4-3 to TRBJ1-2; the match to TRBD1 covers 10 bases. The J segment lost 7 bases and the V segment lost 4 bases, leaving 12 bases of the junction unmatched. The CDR3 is made up of 16 amino acids. Germline V gene sequence: CDR1 LGHNA, CDR2 YSLEER. Here the CDR3 DNA reads TGCGCCAGCAGCCCAAACCGACAGGGGGCATGGGGTGGCTACACCTTC. Amino acid sequence: CASSPNRQGAWGGYTF.

This clone was observed a single time. The V gene is TRBV27, the J gene TRBJ2-7, with 9 bases that match TRBD1. The CDR3 totals 14 residues. The germline V gene has CDR1 MNHEY and CDR2 SMNVEV (reference sequence). The V segment lost 2 bases and the J segment 5 bases; nucleotides outside the gene matches: 4. The CDR3 DNA follows: TGTGCCAGCAGTTTAGAAGGACAGGGGAACGAGCAGTACTTC. This translates into CASSLEGQGNEQYF.

This clone was seen more than once but under ten times. The chain carries TRBV7-9 and TRBJ1-2, with TRBD1 matching over 9 bases. CDR1 is SEHNR, CDR2 FQNEAQ, per germline (reference sequence). The CDR3 runs to 14 residues. The ends lost 5 bases at V and 8 bases at J; junction bases unmatched: 9. CDR3 protein: CASSPDRGVGGYTF. CDR3 sequence (DNA): TGTGCCAGCAGCCCCGACAGGGGGGTGGGCGGCTACACCTTC.

A few counts support this clone. The rearrangement joins TRBV29-1 to TRBJ2-5, with TRBD1 matching over 7 bases. Trimming at V came to 5 bases and at J to 3 bases, leaving 3 bases not matched to a gene. Germline CDR1 SQVTM, CDR2 ANQGSEA. This CDR3 spans 12 amino acids. The CDR3 here is CSVLGGEETQYF. Here the CDR3 DNA reads TGCAGCGTTTTAGGGGGCGAAGAGACCCAGTACTTC.

The chain links TRBV27 to TRBJ2-1; the D is unclear. Trimming left V 4 bases short and J 5 bases short, with 9 bases between. The CDR3 loop spans 13 amino acids. CDR1 is MNHEY, CDR2 SMNVEV, per germline (reference sequence). CDR3 sequence: CASSSPGHNEQFF. The CDR3 coding sequence is TGTGCCAGCAGTTCACCAGGCCACAATGAGCAGTTCTTC.

The V call is TRBV27, the J call TRBJ2-5, with TRBD1 matching 10 bases. Germline CDR1 reads MNHEY; CDR2 reads SMNVEV (reference sequence). After removal of 5 bases from V and 1 base from J, the junction contained 10 bases not matched to a gene. The CDR3 runs 17 residues. For the CDR3, the DNA is TGTGCCAGCAGTGTAGGACAGGGGGATATGGGCCAAGAGACCCAGTACTTC. It codes for CASSVGQGDMGQETQYF.

The chain links TRBV5-6 to TRBJ2-3, with TRBD2 matching over 8 bases. Germline values: CDR1 SGHDT, CDR2 YYEEEE. The junction had 5 bases not matched to a gene; V was cut back by 0 bases and J by 2 bases. The CDR3 consists of 16 residues. CDR3 in DNA: TGTGCCAGCAGCTTGGTGCGCGGGAGGAACACAGATACGCAGTATTTT. It translates to CASSLVRGRNTDTQYF.

V usage is TRBV5-6 and J usage is TRBJ1-2; 8 bases agree with TRBD1. Germline CDR1 is SGHDT and CDR2 is YYEEEE. The CDR3 is 12 amino acids. The V segment lost 2 bases and the J segment 7 bases; nucleotides outside the gene matches: 1. CDR3 nucleotide sequence: TGTGCCAGCAGCTTCGACAGGGGTGGCTACACCTTC. Amino acid sequence: CASSFDRGGYTF. The whole variable domain, filled in from reference TRBV5-6 and TRBJ1-2, reads DAGVTQSPTHLIKTRGQQVTLRCSPKSGHDTVSWYQQALGQGPQFIFQYYEEEERQRGNFPDRFSGHQFPNYSSELNVNALLLGDSALYLCASSFDRGGYTFGSGTRLTVV.

This clone was counted once. The rearrangement joins TRBV12-5 to TRBJ1-5, with D perhaps matching TRBD1 (5 bases). Germline CDR1 is LGHNT and CDR2 is FRNRAP. The length of the CDR3 is 15 residues. V lost 5 bases to trimming and J lost 7 bases, with 18 bases between them. The chain's CDR3 is CASGVGQAPWQPQHF. The CDR3 DNA is TGTGCTAGTGGTGTGGGGCAGGCCCCCTGGCAGCCCCAGCATTTT.

The V gene is TRBV4-3, the J gene TRBJ1-6, with a possible D match to TRBD1 (5 bases). Trimming left V 4 bases short and J 1 base short, with 11 bases between. The length of the CDR3 is 16 residues. CDR1 and CDR2 from the germline V gene are LGHNA and YSLEER. CDR3 sequence: CASSPASGSYNSPLHF. Here the CDR3 DNA reads TGCGCCAGCAGCCCCGCCTCAGGGTCCTATAATTCACCCCTCCACTTT.

The V gene is TRBV7-7, the J gene TRBJ2-2; 16 bases fit TRBD2. With V trimmed by 5 bases and J by 5 bases, 8 bases remained unmatched. This CDR3 is 18 amino acids long. CDR1 and CDR2 (germline): SSHAT, FNYEAQ (reference sequence). The CDR3 region has the DNA TGTGCCAGCAGCCTGGGACTAGCGGGAGGGCCGGAGACCGGGGAGCTGTTTTTT. It encodes CASSLGLAGGPETGELFF.

The chain couples TRBV5-1 to TRBJ2-7; the match to TRBD2 covers 7 bases. Germline CDR1 is SGHRS and CDR2 is YFSETQ. V shed 0 bases and J 5 bases; nucleotides not matched to a gene: 2. This CDR3 region has 13 residues. As DNA, the CDR3 is TGCGCCAGCAGCTTGGGCGGGGGAAACGAGCAGTACTTC. This translates into CASSLGGGNEQYF.

This chain links TRBV28 with TRBJ1-5; D is perhaps TRBD1 (6 bases). V was pared by 6 bases and J by 7 bases, with 22 bases between. Germline loops: CDR1 MDHEN, CDR2 SYDVKM. The CDR3 is 16 amino acids. DNA for the CDR3: TGTGCCAGCAGCTATCCCCTCGGGGGGGGCGGGCAGCCCCAGCATTTT. Amino acid sequence: CASSYPLGGGGQPQHF.

V and J are TRBV25-1 and TRBJ2-3, with TRBD2 matching 14 bases. CDR1 and CDR2 from the germline V gene are MGHDK and SYGVNS. V lost 8 bases and J lost 3; bases outside the gene matches: 7. The CDR3 runs 16 residues. CDR3 sequence: CASGLGLAGVTDTQYF. The CDR3 DNA follows: TGTGCCAGCGGCCTGGGACTAGCGGGAGTGACAGATACGCAGTATTTT.

The V gene is TRBV15, the J gene TRBJ1-1; 10 bases fit TRBD1. The CDR3 is 16 residues long. Germline lookup yields CDR1 LNHNV and CDR2 YYDKDF (reference sequence). The trim removed 1 base at V and 3 bases at J, leaving 5 bases unmatched. The CDR3 DNA follows: TGTGCCACCAGCAGAGGACAGGGGGCTGCGCACACTGAAGCTTTCTTT. Translated: CATSRGQGAAHTEAFF.

The chain recombines TRBV7-9 with TRBJ2-3, with 11 nucleotides matching TRBD1. The germline V gene has CDR1 SEHNR and CDR2 FQNEAQ (reference sequence). Germline trimming cut 4 bases from V and 0 bases from J; bases unmatched to any gene: 9. The CDR3 consists of 18 residues. CDR3 sequence: CASSSTGTGGRSTDTQYF. The CDR3 DNA is TGTGCCAGCAGCTCGACCGGGACAGGGGGTCGTAGCACAGATACGCAGTATTTT.

Written as DNA, the CDR3 is TGTGCCAGCAGCTTGGGGCCAGAAGGAGGCTACACCTTC. Translating gives CASSLGPEGGYTF. This sequence joins TRBV9 and TRBJ1-2; D may be TRBD1 (5 bases). V was shortened by 4 bases and J by 8 bases, with 15 bases between the two germline ends. The CDR3 covers 13 residues. Germline loops: CDR1 SGDLS, CDR2 YYNGEE.

This clone came up once. J is TRBJ2-3 and V is TRBV27, with D perhaps TRBD2 (6 bases). V dropped 11 bases and J dropped 6 bases, with 6 bases sitting between them. CDR1 MNHEY and CDR2 SMNVEV come from the germline V gene (reference sequence). The CDR3 is made up of 9 amino acids. The CDR3: CAGGDTQYF. As DNA, the CDR3 is TGTGCCGGGGGGGATACGCAGTATTTT.